These 7 T cell receptor beta chains were sequenced from one sample in a study of blood T cell repertoires in COVID-19. Sequencing used immunoSEQ multiplex PCR; TCRdb keeps in-frame clones, though not all of them. The table has 250,000 or so clones, approximately 90% seen once. The material sequenced was PBMCs or T cells enriched from blood (not recorded which). These receptor sequences come from a woman between 25 and 40 years old with acute COVID-19.

The chain links TRBV9 to TRBJ1-5; TRBD1 agrees at 7 bases. CDR1 SGDLS and CDR2 YYNGEE come from the germline V gene. V dropped 0 bases and J dropped 6; count of bases not matched to a gene: 6. The CDR3 sequence is 15 residues long. The CDR3 nucleotides read TGTGCCAGCAGCGTAGAAGGGCAGGGGGGTCAGCCCCAGCATTTT. This sequence encodes CASSVEGQGGQPQHF.

The gene calls are TRBV29-1 and TRBJ1-2, with 7 positions matching TRBD1. From germline, CDR1 is SQVTM and CDR2 ANQGSEA. Germline trimming cut 4 bases from V and 4 bases from J; bases unmatched to any gene: 3. The CDR3 extends over 12 amino acids. DNA of the CDR3: TGCAGCGTTGTGACAGGGATCTATGGCTACACCTTC. Its protein is CSVVTGIYGYTF.

This sequence joins TRBV12-3 or TRBV12-4 and TRBJ1-2; D possibly corresponds to TRBD1 (6 bases). Trimming left V 11 bases short and J 4 bases short, with 14 bases between. CDR3 length: 12 amino acids. CDR3 in amino acids: CALGGAGYGYTF. Here the CDR3 DNA reads TGTGCCCTGGGGGGGGCCGGCTATGGCTACACCTTC.

The chain employs TRBV18 and TRBJ2-5; 7 nucleotides align to TRBD2. V lost 3 bases to trimming and J lost 6 bases; unmatched junction nucleotides: 10. The germline gives CDR1 KGHSH, CDR2 LQKENI. The CDR3 is made up of 15 amino acids. CDR3 sequence: CASSPTSAALQTQYF. The CDR3 nucleotides read TGTGCCAGCTCACCCACTAGCGCGGCTCTTCAGACCCAGTACTTC.

The CDR3 sequence: CASSSIQAYNEQFF. As DNA, the CDR3 is TGTGCCAGCAGTTCAATACAGGCCTACAATGAGCAGTTCTTC. V gene TRBV27 combines with J gene TRBJ2-1; weak D call: TRBD1 (5 bases). Trimming cost V 4 bases and J 2 bases, with 9 bases left between them. This CDR3 spans 14 amino acids. Looked up from germline, CDR1 is MNHEY and CDR2 is SMNVEV (reference sequence).

This chain links TRBV19 with TRBJ1-6; a weak D match, TRBD1 (6 bases). CDR1 and CDR2 from the germline V gene are LNHDA and SQIVND (reference sequence). This CDR3 contains 15 residues. The V and J ends lost 4 bases and 8 bases respectively, with 15 bases between them. The CDR3 reads CASSKTGQGDSPLHF. The DNA of the CDR3 is TGTGCCAGTAGTAAAACAGGGCAGGGAGATTCACCCCTCCACTTT. Looking up the rest from reference TRBV19 and TRBJ1-6 gives the full variable domain: DGGITQSPKYLFRKEGQNVTLSCEQNLNHDAMYWYRQDPGQGLRLIYYSQIVNDFQKGDIAEGYSVSREKKESFPLTVTSAQKNPTAFYLCASSKTGQGDSPLHFGNGTRLTVT.

The rearrangement uses TRBV7-9 and TRBJ1-5, with 10 bases that match TRBD1. CDR1 and CDR2 from the germline V gene are SEHNR and FQNEAQ (reference sequence). The CDR3 totals 17 residues. V shed 5 bases, J shed 0 bases, and the junction held 7 bases outside the gene matches. The CDR3 protein is CASSLGQGRGSNQPQHF. The CDR3, as DNA: TGTGCCAGCAGCCTGGGACAGGGGAGGGGTAGCAATCAGCCCCAGCATTTT.